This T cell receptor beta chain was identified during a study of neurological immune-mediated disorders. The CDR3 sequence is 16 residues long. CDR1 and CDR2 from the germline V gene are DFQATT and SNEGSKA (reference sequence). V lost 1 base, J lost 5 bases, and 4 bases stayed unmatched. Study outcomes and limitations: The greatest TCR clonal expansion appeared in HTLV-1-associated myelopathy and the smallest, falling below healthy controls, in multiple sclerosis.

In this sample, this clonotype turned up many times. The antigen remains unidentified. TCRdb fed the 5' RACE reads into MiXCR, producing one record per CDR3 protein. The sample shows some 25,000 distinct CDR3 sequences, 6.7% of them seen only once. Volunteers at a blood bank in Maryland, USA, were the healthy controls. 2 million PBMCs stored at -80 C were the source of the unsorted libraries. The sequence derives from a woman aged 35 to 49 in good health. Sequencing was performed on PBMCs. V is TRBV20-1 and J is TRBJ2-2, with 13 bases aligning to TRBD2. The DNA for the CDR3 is TGCAGTGCTAGAGGCGGACTAGCGGGAGATACCGGGGAGCTGTTTTTT. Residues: CSARGGLAGDTGELFF.